This T cell receptor (beta chain) was sequenced during a study of blood T cells in healthy people across ages. Broader study findings: More naive CD4+ cells and higher diversity marked long-lived donors relative to aged donors. In older individuals, TCR beta diversity per million T cells was lower, falling roughly linearly with age. Naive T cell percentage strongly correlated with TCR beta diversity.

Every donor gave 9.5 to 10 milliliters of peripheral blood. Germline values: CDR1 SGHTA, CDR2 FQGNSA. The CDR3 has 14 residues. The J segment lost 5 bases and the V segment lost 6 bases, leaving 7 bases of the junction unmatched. Using a J-beta primer mix together with a sample-barcoded 5' primer, a second PCR was run for roughly 6 to 12 cycles. TCRdb re-called the 5' RACE reads through MiXCR, storing one row per CDR3 protein. The repertoire has around 1,900,000 distinct CDR3 sequences, about 39% of them found once; the top ten carry 23%. To note about this clonotype: Its antigen is still unknown.

This clonotype was sampled from a human donor in good health. Sequencing input: blood. The rearrangement joins TRBV7-2 to TRBJ2-5; 9 positions match TRBD1. This CDR3 is CASSRQGVYETQYF. In DNA form, the CDR3 reads TGTGCCAGCAGTAGACAGGGGGTCTATGAGACCCAGTACTTC.